A selection of T cell receptor beta chains follows, all from one sample in a study of T cell responses to AZD1222 COVID-19 vaccine. This table comes from immunoSEQ multiplex PCR, and its TCRdb copy is limited to in-frame clones, with some not included. Of about 110,000 clones listed, around 94% are singletons. The sequencing here drew on peripheral blood, taken on day 0 of AZD1222 vaccination. The receptors were gathered from an adult in good health. Each CDR3 is given with its conserved first and last residue. Fields, in order: CDR3 DNA, CDR3 protein, V gene, clone size, J gene, D gene. D genes are given only for firm matches. Size is stated for part of the rows, as once, few or many counts, or as a class when the clone is expanded.

DNA: TGTGCCAGCAGTGAATGGTCTAGCGGGAGTAGGCCCTACAATGAGCAGTTCTTC
CDR3: CASSEWSSGSRPYNEQFF
V: TRBV6-1
size: NA
J: TRBJ2-1
D: TRBD2

DNA: TGTGCCAGCAGCCTAGGCGCCAATCAGCCCCAGCATTTT
CDR3: CASSLGANQPQHF
V: TRBV11-1
size: NA
J: TRBJ1-5
D: NA

DNA: TGTGCAAGTCGCCGATCGCCACTGTTTTTT
CDR3: CASRRSPLFF
V: TRBV12-2
size: NA
J: TRBJ1-4
D: NA

DNA: TGTGCCAGCAGAGGAGGTGCCGGGGAGCTGTTTTTT
CDR3: CASRGGAGELFF
V: TRBV2
size: NA
J: TRBJ2-2
D: NA

DNA: TGTGCCAGCAGCCAAGTGCCCCGGGACAGGGGCGCTTTCTTT
CDR3: CASSQVPRDRGAFF
V: TRBV3-1/TRBV3-2
size: once
J: TRBJ1-1
D: TRBD1

DNA: TGTGCTAGTGGTCTAGGACTAGCGGGTAACTACGAGCAGTACTTC
CDR3: CASGLGLAGNYEQYF
V: TRBV12-5
size: NA
J: TRBJ2-7
D: TRBD2

DNA: TGTGCCAGCAGTCCTTTAAGGGGTAACACTGAAGCTTTCTTT
CDR3: CASSPLRGNTEAFF
V: TRBV6-5
size: NA
J: TRBJ1-1
D: NA

DNA: TGTGCCAGCAGCCCGGGTGTAGGCACGCCGCAGTATTTT
CDR3: CASSPGVGTPQYF
V: TRBV5-6
size: NA
J: TRBJ2-3
D: NA

DNA: TGTGCCAGCAGTCTCACTACACCGGGAAATCAAGAGACCCAGTACTTC
CDR3: CASSLTTPGNQETQYF
V: TRBV27
size: NA
J: TRBJ2-5
D: NA

DNA: TGCGCCAGCAGCTTGGCGCAGGGTTCGACTGAAGCTTTCTTT
CDR3: CASSLAQGSTEAFF
V: TRBV5-1
size: NA
J: TRBJ1-1
D: NA

DNA: TGCGCCAGCAGCGGGAGGTATACTTCGGACATTCAGTACTTC
CDR3: CASSGRYTSDIQYF
V: TRBV4-3
size: NA
J: TRBJ2-4
D: NA

DNA: TGTGCCAGCAGTGAAGCCCCCACCCAGTACTTC
CDR3: CASSEAPTQYF
V: TRBV2
size: NA
J: TRBJ2-5
D: NA

DNA: TGCGCCAGCAGTTCTGGACTAGCCAGTAATGAGCAGTTCTTC
CDR3: CASSSGLASNEQFF
V: TRBV5-1
size: NA
J: TRBJ2-1
D: TRBD2

DNA: TGTGCCAGCAGCTTGAGAGGACCGGTCCCCTACGAGCAGTACTTC
CDR3: CASSLRGPVPYEQYF
V: TRBV5-4
size: NA
J: TRBJ2-7
D: NA

DNA: TGTGCCAGCAGCCCTAGCGGTGGGCAGGACTATTATGGCTACACCTTC
CDR3: CASSPSGGQDYYGYTF
V: TRBV9
size: NA
J: TRBJ1-2
D: NA

DNA: TGTGCCAGCAGGGGGGCGGAAAATCTCTGGCAGCCCCAGCATTTT
CDR3: CASRGAENLWQPQHF
V: TRBV2
size: NA
J: TRBJ1-5
D: NA

DNA: TGTGCCTGGAGTGGGGGGCTCTGGAACACTGAAGCTTTCTTT
CDR3: CAWSGGLWNTEAFF
V: TRBV30
size: NA
J: TRBJ1-1
D: NA

DNA: TGTGCCAGCAGCAGGGGCTATGGCTACACCTTC
CDR3: CASSRGYGYTF
V: TRBV12-3/TRBV12-4
size: NA
J: TRBJ1-2
D: NA

DNA: TGTGCCAGCAGCTCAGCGGGGGGGATAACTAACACAGATACGCAGTATTTT
CDR3: CASSSAGGITNTDTQYF
V: TRBV7-6
size: NA
J: TRBJ2-3
D: TRBD2

DNA: TGTGCCAGCAGCGGGGGCCCCGATCCTAATACCGGGGAGCTGTTTTTT
CDR3: CASSGGPDPNTGELFF
V: TRBV9
size: NA
J: TRBJ2-2
D: NA